Below are 6 T cell receptor beta chains sequenced from a single sample in a study of blood T cells in healthy people across ages. The use of a sample-barcoded 5' primer and a J-beta primer mix characterized a second PCR of roughly 6 to 11 cycles. TCRdb processed the 5' RACE reads anew with MiXCR; each CDR3 protein has one entry. The sample has around 1,900,000 distinct CDR3 sequences, about two fifths seen once. Sequenced material: blood. These receptors all come from a human donor in good health.

The chain carries TRBV5-5 and TRBJ1-5, with 8 nucleotides matching TRBD1. The CDR3 contains 16 residues. The V gene end was trimmed by 4 bases and the J gene end by 6 bases; junction bases not matched to a gene: 12. The germline CDR1 and CDR2 sequences are SGHKS and YYEKEE (reference sequence). CDR3 loop: CASSPEQGAGVQPQHF. DNA for the CDR3: TGTGCCAGCAGCCCAGAGCAGGGGGCAGGGGTTCAGCCCCAGCATTTT.

As for this clonotype: A junction end diverges from the germline sequence, so it may reflect a read error. The V call is TRBV4-1, the J call TRBJ2-5; D unresolved. The CDR3 sequence is 17 residues long. The germline CDR1 and CDR2 sequences are MGHRA and YSYEKL. CDR3 DNA sequence: TGCGCCAGCAGCCAAGGTCTCACATCGGCCCTACAAGAGGCCCAGTACTTC. Protein product: CASSQGLTSALQEAQYF.

This clonotype was seen just once. The V gene is TRBV4-1, the J gene TRBJ1-2; D ambiguous. Trimming stripped 1 base from V and 8 bases from J, with 23 bases between. The CDR3 is made up of 17 amino acids. Germline V gene sequence: CDR1 MGHRA, CDR2 YSYEKL. CDR3 loop: CASSQVSGIILESGYTF. CDR3 sequence (DNA): TGCGCCAGCAGCCAAGTCTCGGGGATAATTTTAGAAAGCGGCTACACCTTC.

This clonotype has a handful of counts. CDR3 nucleotides: TGCGCCAGCAGCCAAAGTAGAGGTACTGAAAAACTGTTTTTT. It specifies CASSQSRGTEKLFF. The V gene is TRBV4-3, the J gene TRBJ1-4, with D unresolved. The V and J ends lost 2 bases and 7 bases respectively, with 11 bases between them. CDR3 length: 14 amino acids. Germline CDR1 LGHNA, CDR2 YSLEER.

This clonotype was seen many times. The gene calls are TRBV4-2 and TRBJ1-2; D may be TRBD1 (6 bases). CDR1 and CDR2 (germline): LGHNA, YNFKEQ. The CDR3 runs 15 residues. V was trimmed by 1 base and J by 7 bases, leaving 16 bases between them. CDR3 residues: CASSQAHRAESGYTF. CDR3 nucleotide sequence: TGTGCCAGCAGCCAAGCCCACAGGGCTGAGAGTGGCTACACCTTC.

This chain joins TRBV6-1 and TRBJ1-5; D call uncertain. Germline-derived CDR1 and CDR2 are MNHNS and SASEGT. The length of the CDR3 is 15 residues. Deletions cut 5 bases from V and 0 bases from J, with 11 bases between. CDR3 residues: CASSTTTDSNQPQHF. The DNA for the CDR3 is TGTGCCAGCAGTACTACGACGGATAGCAATCAGCCCCAGCATTTT.